This note documents a single TCR beta chain sequence. The clone's antigen remains unknown. No much larger clonotype is one base removed from it; base qualities were not supplied. Genomic DNA was isolated from the sorted cells so that the TCRbeta CDR3 region could be sequenced. The immunoSEQ Assay was used for sequencing of TCRbeta CDR3 regions. TCRdb holds this immuneACCESS table with in-frame rearrangements only. Some clones are missing; in checked studies, unresolved V genes explain under half, and the rest has no known cause. Present in this sample are roughly 75,000 clones, nearly 95% of which were seen just once. The top ten clonotypes cover around 6% of the sample. The trial excluded patients who had a history of autoimmune disease or were on systemic immunosuppression. Peripheral blood for TCR sequencing was drawn from every dose cohort at baseline, at cycle 4 day 1 and at cycle 7 day 1. The samples were taken from a phase I, first-in-human, multicenter, open-label dose-escalation trial of ivuxolimab. Adults with locally advanced or metastatic melanoma, renal cell, hepatocellular, or head and neck squamous cell carcinoma were enrolled in the trial. Before TCR sequencing, CD4+ T cells and CD8+ T cells from peripheral blood were sorted into separate populations.

This sample was taken from a study of OX40 agonist ivuxolimab in advanced cancers. Background for the entire study: Ivuxolimab, which targeted the costimulatory receptor OX40 (CD134), was an agonistic, fully human IgG2 monoclonal antibody. Intravenous ivuxolimab was administered to patients every 2 weeks at six dose levels: 0.01, 0.1, 0.3, 1.5, 3 and 10 mg/kg. Among the roughly 52 dose-escalation patients, about 20 had hepatocellular carcinoma, around 15 melanoma, 9 renal cell carcinoma and 9 head and neck cancer. In the dose-escalation cohort, around 80% of patients were male, and the mean age was around 65 years with a range of about 20 to 79. Patients were allowed to have had prior anti-PD-1, anti-PD-L1 or anti-CTLA-4 therapy, and around 41% of the dose-escalation patients had previously received checkpoint inhibitors. Partial responses were achieved by three dose-escalation patients, of whom one had hepatocellular carcinoma and two had cutaneous melanoma. Peripheral TCRbeta sequencing was intended to test whether TCR sequence diversity was altered and clonal T-cell expansion was caused by ivuxolimab. The paper reports the monotherapy dose-escalation portion (N of about 47 patients) of the phase I ivuxolimab trial.

The germline V gene encodes CDR1 SGHRS and CDR2 YFSETQ. The CDR3 goes from the cysteine to the phenylalanine over 14 residues. Here the CDR3 DNA is all that survives: 42 bases in frame from base 1. V drops 4 bases and J drops 2 bases, leaving 12 bases in between. Overall study results and their limits: Antigen specificity was not determined for the clonally expanded peripheral T cells. At doses of 0.1 to 3.0 mg/kg, clonal expansion of both CD4+ and CD8+ blood T cells was observed from baseline to week 6. Low levels of normalized T-cell clonal expansion were also seen in some patients who did not respond. In partial responders in the 0.1-3.0 mg/kg groups, normalized peripheral clonal expansion was found to be among the lowest, especially among CD8+ T cells. On average, CD8+ T cells showed more expanded clones than CD4+ T cells after ivuxolimab.

The TCR sequence derives from an adult with an advanced solid tumor such as melanoma, head and neck, liver or kidney cancer. The chain is assembled from TRBV5-1 and TRBJ1-1; the D region possibly corresponds to TRBD1 (6 bases align). The specimen was CD4+ or CD8+ T cells sorted from blood, collected in a trial of the OX40 agonist ivuxolimab. The CDR3 amino acid sequence is: CASSPGGANTEAFF. The nucleotide sequence is TGCGCCAGCAGCCCCGGGGGGGCCAACACTGAAGCTTTCTTT.